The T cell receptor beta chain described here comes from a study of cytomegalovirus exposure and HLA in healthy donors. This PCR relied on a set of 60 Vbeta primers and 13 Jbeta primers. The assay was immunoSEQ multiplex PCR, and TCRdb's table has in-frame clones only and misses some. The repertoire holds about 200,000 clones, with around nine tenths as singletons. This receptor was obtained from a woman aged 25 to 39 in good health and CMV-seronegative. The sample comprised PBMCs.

CDR3 region: CASSPTGTSGRVSYNEQFF. CDR3 bases: TGTGCCAGCAGTCCCACCGGGACTAGCGGGAGAGTATCCTACAATGAGCAGTTCTTC. The rearrangement joins TRBV7-3 to TRBJ2-1; 14 bases are shared with TRBD2. The CDR3 is 19 amino acids. V dropped 6 bases and J dropped 1; count of bases not matched to a gene: 11. Germline CDR1 is SGHTA and CDR2 is FQGTGA.